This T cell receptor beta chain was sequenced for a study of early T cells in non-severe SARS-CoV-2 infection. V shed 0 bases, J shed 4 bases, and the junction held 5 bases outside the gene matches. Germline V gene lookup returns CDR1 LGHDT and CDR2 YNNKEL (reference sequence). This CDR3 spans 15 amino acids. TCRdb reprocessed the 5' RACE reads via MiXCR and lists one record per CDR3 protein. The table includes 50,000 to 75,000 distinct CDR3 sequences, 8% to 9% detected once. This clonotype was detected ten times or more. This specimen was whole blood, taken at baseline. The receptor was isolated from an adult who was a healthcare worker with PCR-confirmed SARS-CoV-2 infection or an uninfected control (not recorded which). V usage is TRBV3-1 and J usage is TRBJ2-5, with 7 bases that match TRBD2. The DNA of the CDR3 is TGTGCCAGCAGCCAAGATTGGGGGGGAAGAGAGACCCAGTACTTC. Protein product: CASSQDWGGRETQYF.